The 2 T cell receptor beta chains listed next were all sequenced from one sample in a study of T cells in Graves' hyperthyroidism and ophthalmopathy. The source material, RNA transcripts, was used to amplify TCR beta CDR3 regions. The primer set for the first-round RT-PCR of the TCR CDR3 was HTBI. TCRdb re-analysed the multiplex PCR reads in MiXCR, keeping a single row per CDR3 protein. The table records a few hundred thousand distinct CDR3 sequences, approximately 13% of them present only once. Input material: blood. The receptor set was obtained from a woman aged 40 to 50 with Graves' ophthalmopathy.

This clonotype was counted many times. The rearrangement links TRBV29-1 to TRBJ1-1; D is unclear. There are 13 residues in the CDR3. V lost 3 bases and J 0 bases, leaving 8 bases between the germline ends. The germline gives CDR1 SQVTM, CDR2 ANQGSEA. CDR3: CSVERALNTEAFF. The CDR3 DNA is TGCAGCGTTGAGAGGGCTTTGAACACTGAAGCTTTCTTT.

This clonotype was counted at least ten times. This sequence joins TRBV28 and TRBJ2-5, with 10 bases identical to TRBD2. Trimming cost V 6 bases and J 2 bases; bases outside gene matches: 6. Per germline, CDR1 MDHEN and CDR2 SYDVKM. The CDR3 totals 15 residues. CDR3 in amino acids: CASREILAGQETQYF. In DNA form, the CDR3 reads TGTGCCAGCAGGGAAATACTAGCGGGACAAGAGACCCAGTACTTC.